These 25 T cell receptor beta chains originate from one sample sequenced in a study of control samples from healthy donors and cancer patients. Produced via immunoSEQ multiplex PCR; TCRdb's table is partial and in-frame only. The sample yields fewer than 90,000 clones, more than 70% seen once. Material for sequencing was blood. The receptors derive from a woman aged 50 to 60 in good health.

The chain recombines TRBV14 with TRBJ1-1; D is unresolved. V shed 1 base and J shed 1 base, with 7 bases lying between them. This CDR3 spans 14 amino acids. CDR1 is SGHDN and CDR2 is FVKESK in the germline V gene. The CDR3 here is CASSQGRKNTEAFF. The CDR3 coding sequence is TGTGCCAGCAGCCAAGGGAGAAAGAACACTGAAGCTTTCTTT.

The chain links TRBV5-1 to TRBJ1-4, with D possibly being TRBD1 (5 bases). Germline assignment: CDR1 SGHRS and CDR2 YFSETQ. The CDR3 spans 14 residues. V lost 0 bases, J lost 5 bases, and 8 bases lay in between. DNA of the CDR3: TGCGCCAGCAGCTTGGGACAGACAAATGAAAAACTGTTTTTT. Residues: CASSLGQTNEKLFF.

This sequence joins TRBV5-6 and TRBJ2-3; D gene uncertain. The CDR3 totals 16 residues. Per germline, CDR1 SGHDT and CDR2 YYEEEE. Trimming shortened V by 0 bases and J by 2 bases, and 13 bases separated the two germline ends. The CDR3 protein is CASSLVQAALTDTQYF. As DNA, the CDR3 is TGTGCCAGCAGCTTGGTTCAAGCCGCACTCACAGATACGCAGTATTTT.

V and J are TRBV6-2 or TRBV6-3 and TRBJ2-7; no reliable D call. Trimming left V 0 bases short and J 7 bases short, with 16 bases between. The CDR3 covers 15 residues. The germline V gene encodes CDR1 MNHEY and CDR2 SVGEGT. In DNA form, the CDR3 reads TGTGCCAGCAGTTACTCGAAGGTTAATCCTGAGGAGCAGTACTTC. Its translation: CASSYSKVNPEEQYF.

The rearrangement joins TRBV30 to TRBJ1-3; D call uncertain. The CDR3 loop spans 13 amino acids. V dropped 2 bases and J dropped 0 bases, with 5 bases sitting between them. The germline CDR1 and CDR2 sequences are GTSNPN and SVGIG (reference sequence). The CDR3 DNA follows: TGTGCCTGGAGTAGCGGCTCTGGAAACACCATATATTTT. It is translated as CAWSSGSGNTIYF.

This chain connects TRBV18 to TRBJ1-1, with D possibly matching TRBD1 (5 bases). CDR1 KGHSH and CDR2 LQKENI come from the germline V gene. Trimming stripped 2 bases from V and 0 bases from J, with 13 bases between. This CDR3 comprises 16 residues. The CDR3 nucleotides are TGTGCCAGCTCACCAACACAGGCGGGAGTGAACACTGAAGCTTTCTTT. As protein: CASSPTQAGVNTEAFF.

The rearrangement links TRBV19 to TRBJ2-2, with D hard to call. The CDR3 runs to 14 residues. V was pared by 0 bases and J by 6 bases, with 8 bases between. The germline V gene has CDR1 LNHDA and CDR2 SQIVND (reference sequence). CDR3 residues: CASSIDVGSGELFF. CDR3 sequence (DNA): TGTGCCAGTAGTATAGATGTCGGGTCCGGGGAGCTGTTTTTT.

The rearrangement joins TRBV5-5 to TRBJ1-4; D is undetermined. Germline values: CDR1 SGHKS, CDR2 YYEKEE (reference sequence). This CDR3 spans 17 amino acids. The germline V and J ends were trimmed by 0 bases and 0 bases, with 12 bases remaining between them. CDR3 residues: CASSLAIAVTTNEKLFF. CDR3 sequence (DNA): TGTGCCAGCAGCTTGGCCATAGCTGTCACAACTAATGAAAAACTGTTTTTT. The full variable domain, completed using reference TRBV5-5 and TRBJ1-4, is DAGVTQSPTHLIKTRGQQVTLRCSPISGHKSVSWYQQVLGQGPQFIFQYYEKEERGRGNFPDRFSARQFPNYSSELNVNALLLGDSALYLCASSLAIAVTTNEKLFFGSGTQLSVL.

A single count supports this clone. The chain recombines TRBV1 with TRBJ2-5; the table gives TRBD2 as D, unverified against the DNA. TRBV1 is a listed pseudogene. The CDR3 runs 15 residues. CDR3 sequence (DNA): TGCACCAGCAGCCAACCTCTTAGGGGAGGAGAGACCCAGTACTTC. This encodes CTSSQPLRGGETQYF.

As DNA, the CDR3 is TGTGCCAGCAGCTTAGGGGAGCTGTTTTTT. This sequence encodes CASSLGELFF. The V call is TRBV7-9, the J call TRBJ2-2; D is undetermined. The V gene lost 1 base and the J gene lost 9 bases, with 0 bases spanning the gap. The length of the CDR3 is 10 residues. Germline V gene data show CDR1 as SEHNR and CDR2 as FQNEAQ (reference sequence). Looking up the rest from reference TRBV7-9 and TRBJ2-2 gives the full variable domain: DTGVSQNPRHKITKRGQNVTFRCDPISEHNRLYWYRQTLGQGPEFLTYFQNEAQLEKSRLLSDRFSAERPKGSFSTLEIQRTEQGDSAMYLCASSLGELFFGEGSRLTVL.

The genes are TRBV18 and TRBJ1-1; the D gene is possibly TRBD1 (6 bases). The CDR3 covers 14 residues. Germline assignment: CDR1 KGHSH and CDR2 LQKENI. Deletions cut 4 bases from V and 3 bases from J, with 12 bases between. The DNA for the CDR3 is TGTGCCAGCTCACGTATGAAGGGGGACACTGAAGCTTTCTTT. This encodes CASSRMKGDTEAFF.

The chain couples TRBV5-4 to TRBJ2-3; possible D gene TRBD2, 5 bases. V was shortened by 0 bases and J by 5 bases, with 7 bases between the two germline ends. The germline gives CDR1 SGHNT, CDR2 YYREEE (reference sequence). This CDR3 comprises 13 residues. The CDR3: CASSLAGEDTQYF. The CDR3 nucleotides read TGTGCCAGCAGCTTGGCCGGGGAAGATACGCAGTATTTT.

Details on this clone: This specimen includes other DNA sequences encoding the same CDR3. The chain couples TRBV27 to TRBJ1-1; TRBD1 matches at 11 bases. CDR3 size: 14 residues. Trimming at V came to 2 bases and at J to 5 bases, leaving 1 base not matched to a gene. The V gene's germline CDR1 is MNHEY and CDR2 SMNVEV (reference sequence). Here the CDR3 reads CASSLGTGGTEAFF. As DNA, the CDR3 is TGTGCCAGCAGTTTAGGGACAGGGGGGACTGAAGCTTTCTTT.

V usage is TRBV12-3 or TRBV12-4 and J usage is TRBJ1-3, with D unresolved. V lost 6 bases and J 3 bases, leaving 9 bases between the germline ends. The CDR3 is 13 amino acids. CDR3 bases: TGTGCCAGCAGCCTAGGAGGTGGAAACACCATATATTTT. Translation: CASSLGGGNTIYF.

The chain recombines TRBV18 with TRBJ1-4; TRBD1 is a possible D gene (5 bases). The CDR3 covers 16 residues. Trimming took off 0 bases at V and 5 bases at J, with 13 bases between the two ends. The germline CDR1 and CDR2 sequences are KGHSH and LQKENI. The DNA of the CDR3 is TGTGCCAGCTCACCACCTTCGCAGGGATTAAATGAAAAACTGTTTTTT. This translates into CASSPPSQGLNEKLFF.

CDR3 residues: CASNRASSYNEQFF. As DNA, the CDR3 is TGTGCCAGCAATCGGGCCAGTTCCTACAATGAGCAGTTCTTC. This sequence joins TRBV2 and TRBJ2-1; no reliable D call. Germline CDR1 and CDR2: SNHLY and FYNNEI. V was pared by 7 bases and J by 1 base, with 11 bases between. The CDR3 covers 14 residues.

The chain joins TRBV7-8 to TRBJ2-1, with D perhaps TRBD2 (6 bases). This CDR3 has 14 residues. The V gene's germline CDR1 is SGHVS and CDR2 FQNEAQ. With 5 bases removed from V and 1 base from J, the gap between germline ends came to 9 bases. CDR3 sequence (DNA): TGTGCCAGCAGCCTCGCGGGGTCCTACAATGAGCAGTTCTTC. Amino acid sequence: CASSLAGSYNEQFF. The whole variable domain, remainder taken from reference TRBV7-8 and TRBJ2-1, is GAGVSQSPRYKVAKRGQDVALRCDPISGHVSLFWYQQALGQGPEFLTYFQNEAQLDKSGLPSDRFFAERPEGSVSTLKIQRTQQEDSAVYLCASSLAGSYNEQFFGPGTRLTVL.

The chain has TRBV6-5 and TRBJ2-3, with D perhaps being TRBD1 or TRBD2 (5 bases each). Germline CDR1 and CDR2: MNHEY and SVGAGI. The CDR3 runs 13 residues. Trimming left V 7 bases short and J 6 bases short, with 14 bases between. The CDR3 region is CASIQVGEDTQYF. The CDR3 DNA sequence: TGTGCCAGCATTCAAGTGGGGGAGGATACGCAGTATTTT.

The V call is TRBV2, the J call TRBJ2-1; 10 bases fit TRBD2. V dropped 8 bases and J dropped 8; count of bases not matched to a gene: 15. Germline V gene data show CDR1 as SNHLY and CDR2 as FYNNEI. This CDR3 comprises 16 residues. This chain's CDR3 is CASVRIAGGINYEQFF. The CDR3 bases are TGTGCCAGCGTTAGGATAGCGGGGGGCATAAATTATGAGCAGTTCTTC.

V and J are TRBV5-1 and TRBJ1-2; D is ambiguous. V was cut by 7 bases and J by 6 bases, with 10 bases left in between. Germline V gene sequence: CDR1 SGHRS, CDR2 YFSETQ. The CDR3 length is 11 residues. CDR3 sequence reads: CASDDGNGYTF. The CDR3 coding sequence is TGCGCCAGCGATGATGGGAATGGCTACACCTTC.

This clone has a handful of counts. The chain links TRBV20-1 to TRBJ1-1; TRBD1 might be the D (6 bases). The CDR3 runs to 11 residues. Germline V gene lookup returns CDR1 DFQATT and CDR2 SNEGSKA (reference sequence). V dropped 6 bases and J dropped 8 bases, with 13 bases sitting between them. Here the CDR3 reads CSADGTNEAFF. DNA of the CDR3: TGCAGTGCCGATGGGACAAACGAAGCTTTCTTT.

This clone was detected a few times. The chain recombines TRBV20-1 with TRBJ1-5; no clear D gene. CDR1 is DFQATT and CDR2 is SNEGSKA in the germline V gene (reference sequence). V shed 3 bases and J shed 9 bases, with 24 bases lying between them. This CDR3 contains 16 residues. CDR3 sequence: CSASKVVTRAIGPQHF. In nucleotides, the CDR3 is TGCAGTGCTAGTAAAGTGGTGACCCGAGCTATCGGGCCCCAGCATTTT.

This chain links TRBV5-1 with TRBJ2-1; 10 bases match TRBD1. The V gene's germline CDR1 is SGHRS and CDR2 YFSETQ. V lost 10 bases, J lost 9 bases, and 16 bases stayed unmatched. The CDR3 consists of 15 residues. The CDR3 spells CASLPTGQGVGEQFF. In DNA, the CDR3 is TGCGCCTCCCTTCCAACCGGACAGGGGGTTGGTGAGCAGTTCTTC.

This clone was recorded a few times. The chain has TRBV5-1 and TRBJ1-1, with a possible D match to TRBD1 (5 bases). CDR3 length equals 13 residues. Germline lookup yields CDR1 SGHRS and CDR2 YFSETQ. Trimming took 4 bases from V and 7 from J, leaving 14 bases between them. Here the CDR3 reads CASSPSGGGEAFF. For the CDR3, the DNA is TGCGCCAGCAGCCCCAGCGGCGGGGGTGAAGCTTTCTTT. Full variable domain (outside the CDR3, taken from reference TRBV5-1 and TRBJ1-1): KAGVTQTPRYLIKTRGQQVTLSCSPISGHRSVSWYQQTPGQGLQFLFEYFSETQRNKGNFPGRFSGRQFSNSRSEMNVSTLELGDSALYLCASSPSGGGEAFFGQGTRLTVV.

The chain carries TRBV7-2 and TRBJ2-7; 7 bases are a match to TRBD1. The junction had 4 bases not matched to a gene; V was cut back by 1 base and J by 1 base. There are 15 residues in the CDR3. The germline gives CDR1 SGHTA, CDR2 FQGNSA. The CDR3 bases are TGTGCCAGCAGCTTAGTTCAGGGGGAATCCTACGAGCAGTACTTC. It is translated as CASSLVQGESYEQYF.